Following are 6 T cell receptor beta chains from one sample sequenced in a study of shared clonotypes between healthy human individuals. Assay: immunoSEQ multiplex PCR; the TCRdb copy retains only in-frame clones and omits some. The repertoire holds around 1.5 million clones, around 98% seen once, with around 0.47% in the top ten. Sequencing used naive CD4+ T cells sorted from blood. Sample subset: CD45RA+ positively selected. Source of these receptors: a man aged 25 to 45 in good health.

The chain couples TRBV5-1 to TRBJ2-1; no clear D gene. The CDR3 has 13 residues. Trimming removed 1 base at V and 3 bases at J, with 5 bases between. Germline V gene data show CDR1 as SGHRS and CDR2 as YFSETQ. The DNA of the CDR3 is TGCGCCAGCAGCTTGACCCACTACAATGAGCAGTTCTTC. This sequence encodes CASSLTHYNEQFF.

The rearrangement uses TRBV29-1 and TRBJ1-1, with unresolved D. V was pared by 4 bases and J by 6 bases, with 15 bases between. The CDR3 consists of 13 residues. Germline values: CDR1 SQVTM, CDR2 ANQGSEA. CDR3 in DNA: TGCAGCGTTGTTGTCATTCGTGGTGCTGAAGCTTTCTTT. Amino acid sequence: CSVVVIRGAEAFF.

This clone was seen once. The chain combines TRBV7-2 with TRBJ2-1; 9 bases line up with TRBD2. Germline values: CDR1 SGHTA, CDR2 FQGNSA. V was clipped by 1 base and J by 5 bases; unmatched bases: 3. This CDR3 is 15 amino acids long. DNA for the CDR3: TGTGCCAGCAGCTTAGTAGCGGGAGCCCACAATGAGCAGTTCTTC. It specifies CASSLVAGAHNEQFF.

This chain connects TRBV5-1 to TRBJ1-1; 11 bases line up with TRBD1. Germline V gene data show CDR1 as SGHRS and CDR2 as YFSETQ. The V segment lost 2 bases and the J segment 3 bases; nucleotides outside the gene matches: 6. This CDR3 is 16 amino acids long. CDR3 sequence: CASSFRTGGRDTEAFF. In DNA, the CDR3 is TGCGCCAGCAGCTTCAGGACAGGGGGCAGGGACACTGAAGCTTTCTTT. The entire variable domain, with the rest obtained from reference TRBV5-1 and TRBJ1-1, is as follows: KAGVTQTPRYLIKTRGQQVTLSCSPISGHRSVSWYQQTPGQGLQFLFEYFSETQRNKGNFPGRFSGRQFSNSRSEMNVSTLELGDSALYLCASSFRTGGRDTEAFFGQGTRLTVV.

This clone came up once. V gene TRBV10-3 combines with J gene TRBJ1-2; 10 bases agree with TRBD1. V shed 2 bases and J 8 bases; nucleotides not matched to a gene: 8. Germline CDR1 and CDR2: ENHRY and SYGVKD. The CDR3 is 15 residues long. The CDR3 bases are TGTGCCATCAGTGAGGACAGGGGGCCTAGAGGAGGCTACACCTTC. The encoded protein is CAISEDRGPRGGYTF.

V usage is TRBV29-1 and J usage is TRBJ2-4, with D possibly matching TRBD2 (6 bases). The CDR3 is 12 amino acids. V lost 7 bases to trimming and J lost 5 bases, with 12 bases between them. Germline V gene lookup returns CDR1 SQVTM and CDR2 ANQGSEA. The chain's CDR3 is CSALGLENIQYF. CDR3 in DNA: TGCAGCGCTTTGGGACTTGAAAACATTCAGTACTTC.